Listed below are T cell receptor beta chains from one sample, sequenced in a study of cytomegalovirus exposure and HLA in healthy donors. Here immunoSEQ multiplex PCR was the method, and the copy in TCRdb shows in-frame clones only, minus some. The sample yields under 250,000 clones, approximately 87% seen once. The specimen was PBMCs. These receptors were taken from a woman aged 18-29 years in good health and CMV-seronegative. The CDR3 runs from the conserved cysteine through the conserved F or W. The order of the fields is clone size, D gene, J gene, V gene, CDR3 protein, CDR3 DNA. D genes are given only for firm matches. Rows may omit the clone size; those that give it use once, few, many or a size class.

. | . | TRBJ2-7 | TRBV29-1 | CSVAGQEAYEQYF | TGCAGCGTGGCCGGCCAGGAAGCCTACGAGCAGTACTTC
. | . | TRBJ2-3 | TRBV5-1 | CASSLGDTDTQYF | TGCGCCAGCAGCTTAGGAGACACAGATACGCAGTATTTT
. | . | TRBJ2-7 | TRBV21-1 | CASSRTGLANSEQYF | TGTGCCAGCAGCAGGACGGGACTAGCGAACAGCGAGCAGTACTTC
. | TRBD2 | TRBJ2-1 | TRBV10-3 | CAISLGTSGNNEQFF | TGTGCCATCAGCCTCGGGACTAGCGGCAACAATGAGCAGTTCTTC
. | TRBD1 | TRBJ1-3 | TRBV27 | CASSSGGRAGNTIYF | TGTGCCAGCAGCTCAGGGGGCAGGGCTGGAAACACCATATATTTT
. | TRBD1 | TRBJ1-2 | TRBV2 | CASTRGQGNYGYTF | TGTGCCAGCACCCGGGGACAGGGGAACTATGGCTACACCTTC
. | . | TRBJ1-4 | TRBV28 | CASSLSSSTNEKLFF | TGTGCCAGCAGTTTAAGCAGCTCCACTAATGAAAAACTGTTTTTT
. | TRBD2 | TRBJ2-1 | TRBV2 | CASRQASGANNEQFF | TGTGCCAGCAGACAAGCTAGCGGAGCTAACAATGAGCAGTTCTTC
. | . | TRBJ1-4 | TRBV27 | CASSYFGQINEKLFF | TGTGCCAGCAGTTACTTCGGACAGATTAATGAAAAACTGTTTTTT
. | TRBD2 | TRBJ2-1 | TRBV7-2 | CASSFLAGAYNEQFF | TGTGCCAGCAGCTTTCTAGCGGGGGCTTACAATGAGCAGTTCTTC
. | . | TRBJ2-2 | TRBV5-5 | CASSPVLERAGELFF | TGTGCCAGCAGCCCCGTCTTAGAGCGGGCCGGGGAGCTGTTTTTT
. | . | TRBJ1-2 | TRBV27 | CASSPHLLYGYTF | TGTGCCAGCAGCCCTCATTTGCTCTATGGCTACACCTTC
. | . | TRBJ2-1 | TRBV5-4 | CASSSPLGESSYNEQFF | TGTGCCAGCAGCTCCCCCTTAGGTGAAAGCTCCTACAATGAGCAGTTCTTC
. | TRBD2 | TRBJ2-3 | TRBV27 | CASRGSGRDTQYF | TGTGCCAGCAGGGGTAGCGGGAGAGATACGCAGTATTTT
. | TRBD2 | TRBJ2-1 | TRBV7-8 | CASSPPGTSGRLQFF | TGTGCCAGCAGCCCACCTGGGACTAGCGGGAGGTTGCAGTTCTTC
. | TRBD1 | TRBJ1-1 | TRBV29-1 | CSVGRGTEAFF | TGCAGCGTTGGCAGGGGGACTGAAGCTTTCTTT
. | . | TRBJ1-1 | TRBV27 | CASSPGGGNTEAFF | TGTGCCAGCAGCCCTGGTGGGGGGAACACTGAAGCTTTCTTT
few | TRBD2 | TRBJ2-3 | TRBV29-1 | CSVRTSGADTQYF | TGCAGCGTCCGGACTAGCGGGGCAGATACGCAGTATTTT
. | . | TRBJ2-6 | TRBV27 | CASSPIESSGANVLTF | TGTGCCAGCAGTCCAATTGAGAGCTCTGGGGCCAACGTCCTGACTTTC
few | TRBD1 | TRBJ1-1 | TRBV15 | CATTRGTGANEAFF | TGTGCCACCACGCGAGGGACAGGAGCCAATGAAGCTTTCTTT
few | . | TRBJ1-2 | TRBV6-6 | CASSYSNSNYGYTF | TGTGCCAGCAGTTACTCTAACAGTAACTATGGCTACACCTTC
. | . | TRBJ1-1 | TRBV29-1 | CSATRRQLNTEAFF | TGCAGCGCTACCCGGCGACAGCTGAACACTGAAGCTTTCTTT
. | . | TRBJ2-1 | TRBV7-6 | CASSNPWDDNEQFF | TGTGCCAGCAGTAACCCCTGGGATGACAATGAGCAGTTCTTC
few | . | TRBJ1-6 | TRBV12-5 | CASGLETSSGASSPLHF | TGTGCTAGTGGTTTGGAGACCTCCAGTGGTGCAAGTTCACCCCTCCACTTT
. | . | TRBJ2-7 | TRBV18 | CASSPPPPEDYEQYF | TGTGCCAGCTCACCACCTCCGCCGGAAGACTACGAGCAGTACTTC
. | TRBD1 | TRBJ1-2 | TRBV28 | CASFPFTKTGEGYGYTF | TGTGCCAGCTTCCCCTTCACAAAGACAGGGGAGGGCTATGGCTACACCTTC
. | . | TRBJ2-7 | TRBV7-6 | CASSLTEARAEQYF | TGTGCCAGCAGCCTAACTGAAGCCCGGGCCGAGCAGTACTTC
. | TRBD2 | TRBJ2-1 | TRBV6-5 | CASSYLGTSGSNEQFF | TGTGCCAGCAGTTACTTAGGGACTAGCGGGAGCAATGAGCAGTTCTTC
. | . | TRBJ2-3 | TRBV2 | CASSSGLGNTQYF | TGTGCCAGCAGTTCGGGACTTGGAAATACGCAGTATTTT
few | . | TRBJ1-2 | TRBV6-1 | CASSRVDYGYTF | TGTGCCAGCAGCAGGGTTGACTATGGCTACACCTTC
. | . | TRBJ1-2 | TRBV7-3 | CASSLVGVSNYGYTF | TGTGCCAGCAGCTTAGTTGGCGTGTCTAACTATGGCTACACCTTC
. | TRBD1 | TRBJ2-6 | TRBV10-2 | CASITGGSGANVLTF | TGCGCCAGCATAACAGGGGGCTCTGGGGCCAACGTCCTGACTTTC